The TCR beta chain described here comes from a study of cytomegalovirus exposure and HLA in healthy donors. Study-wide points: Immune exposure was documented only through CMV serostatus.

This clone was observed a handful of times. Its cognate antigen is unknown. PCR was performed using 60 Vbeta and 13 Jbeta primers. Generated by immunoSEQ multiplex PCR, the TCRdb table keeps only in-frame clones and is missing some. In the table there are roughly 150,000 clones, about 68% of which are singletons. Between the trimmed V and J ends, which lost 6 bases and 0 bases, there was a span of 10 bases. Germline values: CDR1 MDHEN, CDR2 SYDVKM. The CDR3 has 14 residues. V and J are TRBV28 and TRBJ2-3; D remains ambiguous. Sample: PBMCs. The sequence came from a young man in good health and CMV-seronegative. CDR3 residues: CASRPPGSTDTQYF. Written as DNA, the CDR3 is TGTGCCAGCAGACCCCCCGGTAGCACAGATACGCAGTATTTT.